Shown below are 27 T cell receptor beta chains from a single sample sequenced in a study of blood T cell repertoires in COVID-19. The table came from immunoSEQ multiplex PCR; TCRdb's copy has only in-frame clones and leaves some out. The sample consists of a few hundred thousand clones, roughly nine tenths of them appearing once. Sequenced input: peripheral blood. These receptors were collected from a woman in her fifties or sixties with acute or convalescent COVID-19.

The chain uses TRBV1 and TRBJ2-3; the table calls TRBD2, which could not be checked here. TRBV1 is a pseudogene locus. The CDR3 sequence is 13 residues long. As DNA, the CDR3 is TGCACCAGCAGCCTACTACGCACAGATACGCAGTATTTT. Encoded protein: CTSSLLRTDTQYF.

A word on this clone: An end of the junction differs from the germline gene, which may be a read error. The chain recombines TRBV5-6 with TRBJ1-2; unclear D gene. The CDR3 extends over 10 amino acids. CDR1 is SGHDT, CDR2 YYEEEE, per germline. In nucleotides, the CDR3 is TGTGCCAGCAGCTTGGAGTCGGCGGGATTC. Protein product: CASSLESAGF. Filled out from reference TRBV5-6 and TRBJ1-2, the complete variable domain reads DAGVTQSPTHLIKTRGQQVTLRCSPKSGHDTVSWYQQALGQGPQFIFQYYEEEERQRGNFPDRFSGHQFPNYSSELNVNALLLGDSALYLCASSLESAGFGSGTRLTVV.

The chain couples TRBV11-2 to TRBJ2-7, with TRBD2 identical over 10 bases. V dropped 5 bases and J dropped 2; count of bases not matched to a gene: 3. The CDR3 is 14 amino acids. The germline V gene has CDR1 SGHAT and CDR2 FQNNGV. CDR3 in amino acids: CASSRTSGPYEQYF. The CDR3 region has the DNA TGTGCCAGCAGCCGGACTAGCGGCCCCTACGAGCAGTACTTC.

In DNA, the CDR3 is TGTGCCAGCAGCCTCCAGCGGGGGGAGGATACGCAGTATTTT. It codes for CASSLQRGEDTQYF. The rearrangement uses TRBV3-1 (or the pseudogene TRBV3-2) and TRBJ2-3, with TRBD2 matching 9 bases. The CDR3 loop spans 14 amino acids. Germline loops: CDR1 LGHDT, CDR2 YNNKEL (reference sequence). V gave up 4 bases and J gave up 6 bases; unmatched junction bases: 5.

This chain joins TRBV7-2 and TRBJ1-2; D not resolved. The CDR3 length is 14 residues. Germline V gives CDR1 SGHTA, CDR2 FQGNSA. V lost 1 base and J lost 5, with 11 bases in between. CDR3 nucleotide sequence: TGTGCCAGCAGCTTAGAGTCCGAACTATATGGCTACACCTTC. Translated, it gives CASSLESELYGYTF.

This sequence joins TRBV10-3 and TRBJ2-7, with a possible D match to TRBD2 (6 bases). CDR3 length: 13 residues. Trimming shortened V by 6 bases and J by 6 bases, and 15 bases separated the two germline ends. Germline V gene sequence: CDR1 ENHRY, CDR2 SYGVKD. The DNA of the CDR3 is TGTGCCATCAGCCCCCGGGCGGGGCTCGAGCAGTACTTC. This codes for CAISPRAGLEQYF.

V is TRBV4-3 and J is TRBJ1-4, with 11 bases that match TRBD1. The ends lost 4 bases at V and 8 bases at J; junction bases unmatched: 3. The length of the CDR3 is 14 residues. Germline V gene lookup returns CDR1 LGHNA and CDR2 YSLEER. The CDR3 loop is CASSLGQGEEKLFF. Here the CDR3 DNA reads TGCGCCAGCAGCCTGGGACAGGGGGAGGAAAAACTGTTTTTT.

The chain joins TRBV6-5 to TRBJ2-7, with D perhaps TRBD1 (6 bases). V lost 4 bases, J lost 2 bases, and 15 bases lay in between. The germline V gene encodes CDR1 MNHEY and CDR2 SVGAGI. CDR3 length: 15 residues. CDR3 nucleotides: TGTGCCAGCAGTTCCCTTCGGGACATCACCTACGAGCAGTACTTC. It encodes CASSSLRDITYEQYF.

As DNA, the CDR3 is TGTGCCAGCAGATTAGCGGGGGCCGTCTCCTACGAGCAGTACTTC. Translated: CASRLAGAVSYEQYF. The chain recombines TRBV6-6 with TRBJ2-7, with TRBD2 identical over 9 bases. This CDR3 has 15 residues. Germline lookup yields CDR1 MNHNY and CDR2 SVGAGI (reference sequence). Unmatched junction bases numbered 6, after V lost 6 bases and J lost 0 bases.

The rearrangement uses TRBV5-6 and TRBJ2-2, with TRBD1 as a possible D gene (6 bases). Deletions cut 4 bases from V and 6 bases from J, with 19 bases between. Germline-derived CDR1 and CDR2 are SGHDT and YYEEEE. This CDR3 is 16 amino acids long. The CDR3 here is CASSHRGTIPSGELFF. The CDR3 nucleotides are TGTGCCAGCAGCCACCGTGGGACAATCCCCTCCGGGGAGCTGTTTTTT.

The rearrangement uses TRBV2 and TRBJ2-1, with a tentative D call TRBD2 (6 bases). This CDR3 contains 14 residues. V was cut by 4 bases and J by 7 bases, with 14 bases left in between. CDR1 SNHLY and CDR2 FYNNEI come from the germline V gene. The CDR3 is CASSVEGRRNEQFF. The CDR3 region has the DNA TGTGCCAGCAGTGTGGAGGGAAGGAGGAATGAGCAGTTCTTC.

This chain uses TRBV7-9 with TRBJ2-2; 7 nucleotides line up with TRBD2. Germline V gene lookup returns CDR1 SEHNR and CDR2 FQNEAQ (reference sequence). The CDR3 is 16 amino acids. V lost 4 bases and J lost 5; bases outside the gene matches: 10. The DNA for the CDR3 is TGTGCCAGCAGCTGGGGGGGACTTTCCGGAACCGGGGAGCTGTTTTTT. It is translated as CASSWGGLSGTGELFF.

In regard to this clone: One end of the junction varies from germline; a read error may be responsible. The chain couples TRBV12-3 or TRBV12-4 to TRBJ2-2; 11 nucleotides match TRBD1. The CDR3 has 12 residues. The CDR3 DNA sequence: TGTGCCAGCAGTTGGGGACAGGGGGTGCTGTTTTTT. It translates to CASSWGQGVLFF.

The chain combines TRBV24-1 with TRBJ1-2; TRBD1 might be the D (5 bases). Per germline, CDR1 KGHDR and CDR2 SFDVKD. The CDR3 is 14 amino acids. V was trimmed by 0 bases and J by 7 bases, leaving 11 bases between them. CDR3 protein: CATSDLPGGGGYTF. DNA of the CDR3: TGTGCCACCAGTGATTTGCCCGGCGGGGGTGGCTACACCTTC.

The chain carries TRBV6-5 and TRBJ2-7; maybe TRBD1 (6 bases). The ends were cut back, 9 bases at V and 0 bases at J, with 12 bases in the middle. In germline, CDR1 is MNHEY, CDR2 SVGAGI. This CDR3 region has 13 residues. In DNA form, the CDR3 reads TGTGCCAGTGCTAAGGACAGCTCCTACGAGCAGTACTTC. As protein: CASAKDSSYEQYF.

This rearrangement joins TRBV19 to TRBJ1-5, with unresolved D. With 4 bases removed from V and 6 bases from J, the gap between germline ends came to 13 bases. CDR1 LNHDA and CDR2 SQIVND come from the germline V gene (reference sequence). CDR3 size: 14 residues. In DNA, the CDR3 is TGTGCCAGTAGTAGACGGGGAGTGGGTCAGCCCCAGCATTTT. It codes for CASSRRGVGQPQHF.

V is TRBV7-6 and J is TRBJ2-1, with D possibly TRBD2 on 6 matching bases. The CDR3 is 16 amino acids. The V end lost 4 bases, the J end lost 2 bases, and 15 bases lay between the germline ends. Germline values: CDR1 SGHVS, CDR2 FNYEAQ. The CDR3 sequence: CASSSLAYVAYNEQFF. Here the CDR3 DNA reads TGTGCCAGCAGCTCGCTAGCGTACGTCGCCTACAATGAGCAGTTCTTC.

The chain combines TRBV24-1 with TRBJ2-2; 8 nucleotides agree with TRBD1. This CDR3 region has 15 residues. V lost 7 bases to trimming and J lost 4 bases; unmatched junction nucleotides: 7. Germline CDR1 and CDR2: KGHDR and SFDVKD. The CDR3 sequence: CATRGTGGITGELFF. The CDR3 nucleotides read TGTGCCACCAGGGGGACAGGTGGGATCACCGGGGAGCTGTTTTTT.

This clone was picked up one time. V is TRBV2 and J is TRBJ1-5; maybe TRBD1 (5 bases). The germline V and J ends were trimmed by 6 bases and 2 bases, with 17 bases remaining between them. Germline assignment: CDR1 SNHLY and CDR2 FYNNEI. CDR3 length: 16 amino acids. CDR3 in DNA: TGTGCCAGCAGCACGGGACTGCCCTCGGGCAATCAGCCCCAGCATTTT. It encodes CASSTGLPSGNQPQHF.

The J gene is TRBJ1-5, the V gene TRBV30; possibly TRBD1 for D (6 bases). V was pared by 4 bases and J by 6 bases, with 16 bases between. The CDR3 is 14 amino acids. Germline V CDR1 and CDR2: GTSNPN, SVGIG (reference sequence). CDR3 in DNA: TGTGCCTGGAATCAAGACGCACAGGGTCAGCCCCAGCATTTT. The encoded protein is CAWNQDAQGQPQHF.

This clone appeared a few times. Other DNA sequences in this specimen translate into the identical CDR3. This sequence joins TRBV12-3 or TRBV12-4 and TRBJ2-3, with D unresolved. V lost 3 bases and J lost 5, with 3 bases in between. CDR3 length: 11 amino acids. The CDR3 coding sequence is TGTGCCAGCAGTTTTCAAGATACGCAGTATTTT. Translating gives CASSFQDTQYF.

CDR3 in amino acids: CASSRGETQYF. In DNA form, the CDR3 reads TGTGCCAGCAGTCGGGGGGAGACCCAGTACTTC. This chain links TRBV6-5 with TRBJ2-5; perhaps TRBD2 as D (6 bases). Germline CDR1 reads MNHEY; CDR2 reads SVGAGI. Deletions cut 5 bases from V and 5 bases from J, with 6 bases between. The CDR3 consists of 11 residues.

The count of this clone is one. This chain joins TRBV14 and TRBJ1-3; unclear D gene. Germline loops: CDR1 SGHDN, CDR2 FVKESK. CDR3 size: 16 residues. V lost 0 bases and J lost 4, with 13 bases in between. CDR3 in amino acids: CASSQDQLGWGNTIYF. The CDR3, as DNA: TGTGCCAGCAGCCAAGATCAGCTAGGATGGGGAAACACCATATATTTT. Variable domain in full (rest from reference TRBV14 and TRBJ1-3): EAGVTQFPSHSVIEKGQTVTLRCDPISGHDNLYWYRRVMGKEIKFLLHFVKESKQDESGMPNNRFLAERTGGTYSTLKVQPAELEDSGVYFCASSQDQLGWGNTIYFGEGSWLTVV.

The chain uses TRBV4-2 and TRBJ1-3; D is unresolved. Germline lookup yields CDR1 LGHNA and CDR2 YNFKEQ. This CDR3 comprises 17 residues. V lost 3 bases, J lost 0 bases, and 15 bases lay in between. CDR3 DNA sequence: TGTGCCAGCAGCCATGATCCAGCGGGGAACTCTGGAAACACCATATATTTT. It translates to CASSHDPAGNSGNTIYF.

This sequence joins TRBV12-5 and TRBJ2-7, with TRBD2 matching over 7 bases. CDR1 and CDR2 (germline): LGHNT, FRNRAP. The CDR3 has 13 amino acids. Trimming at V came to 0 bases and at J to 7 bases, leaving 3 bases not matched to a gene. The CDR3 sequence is CASGLVGEGEQYF. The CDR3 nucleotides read TGTGCTAGTGGTTTGGTAGGGGAGGGAGAGCAGTACTTC.

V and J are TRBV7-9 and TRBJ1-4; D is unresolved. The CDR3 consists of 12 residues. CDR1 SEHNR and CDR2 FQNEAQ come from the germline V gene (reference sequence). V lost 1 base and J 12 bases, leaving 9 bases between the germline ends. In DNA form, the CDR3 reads TGTGCCAGCAGCTTAGATGTGGGCCAACTGTTTTTT. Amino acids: CASSLDVGQLFF.

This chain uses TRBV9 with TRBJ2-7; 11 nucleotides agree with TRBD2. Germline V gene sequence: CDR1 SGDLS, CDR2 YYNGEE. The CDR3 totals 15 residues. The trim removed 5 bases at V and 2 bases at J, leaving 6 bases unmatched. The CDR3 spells CASSLGTSGPYEQYF. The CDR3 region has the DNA TGTGCCAGCAGTCTAGGGACTAGCGGACCCTACGAGCAGTACTTC.